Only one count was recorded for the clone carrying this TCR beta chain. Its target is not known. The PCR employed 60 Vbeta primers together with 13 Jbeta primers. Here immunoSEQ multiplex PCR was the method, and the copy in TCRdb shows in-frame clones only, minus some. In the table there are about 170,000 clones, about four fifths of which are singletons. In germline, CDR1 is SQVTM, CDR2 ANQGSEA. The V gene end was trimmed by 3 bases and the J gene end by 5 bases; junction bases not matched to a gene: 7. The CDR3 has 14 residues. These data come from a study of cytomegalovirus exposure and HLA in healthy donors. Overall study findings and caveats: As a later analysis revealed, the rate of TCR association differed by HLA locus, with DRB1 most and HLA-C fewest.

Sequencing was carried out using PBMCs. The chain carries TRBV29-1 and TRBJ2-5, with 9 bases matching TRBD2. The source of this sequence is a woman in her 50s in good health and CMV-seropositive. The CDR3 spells CSVEGAGGYETQYF. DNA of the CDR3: TGCAGCGTTGAGGGGGCGGGAGGGTACGAGACCCAGTACTTC.